This TCR beta chain was captured in a study of blood T cell repertoires in COVID-19. Clones were sequenced by immunoSEQ multiplex PCR, and TCRdb holds only the in-frame ones, with some missing. In the table there are 250,000 to 300,000 clones, approximately 91% of which are singletons. V trimming: 2 bases; J trimming: 5 bases; junction bases outside the gene matches: 7. The germline V gene has CDR1 LNHDA and CDR2 SQIVND (reference sequence). The CDR3 loop spans 15 amino acids. Study members were between about 18 and 89 years old and lived in 24 US regions. J is TRBJ2-3 and V is TRBV19, with 7 bases aligning to TRBD2. The TCR was taken from a woman aged 40 to 50 with acute COVID-19. Source material: PBMCs or T cells enriched from blood (not recorded which). This CDR3 is CASSIPAGDLDTQYF. CDR3 nucleotides: TGTGCCAGTAGTATACCTGCGGGAGACTTAGATACGCAGTATTTT.